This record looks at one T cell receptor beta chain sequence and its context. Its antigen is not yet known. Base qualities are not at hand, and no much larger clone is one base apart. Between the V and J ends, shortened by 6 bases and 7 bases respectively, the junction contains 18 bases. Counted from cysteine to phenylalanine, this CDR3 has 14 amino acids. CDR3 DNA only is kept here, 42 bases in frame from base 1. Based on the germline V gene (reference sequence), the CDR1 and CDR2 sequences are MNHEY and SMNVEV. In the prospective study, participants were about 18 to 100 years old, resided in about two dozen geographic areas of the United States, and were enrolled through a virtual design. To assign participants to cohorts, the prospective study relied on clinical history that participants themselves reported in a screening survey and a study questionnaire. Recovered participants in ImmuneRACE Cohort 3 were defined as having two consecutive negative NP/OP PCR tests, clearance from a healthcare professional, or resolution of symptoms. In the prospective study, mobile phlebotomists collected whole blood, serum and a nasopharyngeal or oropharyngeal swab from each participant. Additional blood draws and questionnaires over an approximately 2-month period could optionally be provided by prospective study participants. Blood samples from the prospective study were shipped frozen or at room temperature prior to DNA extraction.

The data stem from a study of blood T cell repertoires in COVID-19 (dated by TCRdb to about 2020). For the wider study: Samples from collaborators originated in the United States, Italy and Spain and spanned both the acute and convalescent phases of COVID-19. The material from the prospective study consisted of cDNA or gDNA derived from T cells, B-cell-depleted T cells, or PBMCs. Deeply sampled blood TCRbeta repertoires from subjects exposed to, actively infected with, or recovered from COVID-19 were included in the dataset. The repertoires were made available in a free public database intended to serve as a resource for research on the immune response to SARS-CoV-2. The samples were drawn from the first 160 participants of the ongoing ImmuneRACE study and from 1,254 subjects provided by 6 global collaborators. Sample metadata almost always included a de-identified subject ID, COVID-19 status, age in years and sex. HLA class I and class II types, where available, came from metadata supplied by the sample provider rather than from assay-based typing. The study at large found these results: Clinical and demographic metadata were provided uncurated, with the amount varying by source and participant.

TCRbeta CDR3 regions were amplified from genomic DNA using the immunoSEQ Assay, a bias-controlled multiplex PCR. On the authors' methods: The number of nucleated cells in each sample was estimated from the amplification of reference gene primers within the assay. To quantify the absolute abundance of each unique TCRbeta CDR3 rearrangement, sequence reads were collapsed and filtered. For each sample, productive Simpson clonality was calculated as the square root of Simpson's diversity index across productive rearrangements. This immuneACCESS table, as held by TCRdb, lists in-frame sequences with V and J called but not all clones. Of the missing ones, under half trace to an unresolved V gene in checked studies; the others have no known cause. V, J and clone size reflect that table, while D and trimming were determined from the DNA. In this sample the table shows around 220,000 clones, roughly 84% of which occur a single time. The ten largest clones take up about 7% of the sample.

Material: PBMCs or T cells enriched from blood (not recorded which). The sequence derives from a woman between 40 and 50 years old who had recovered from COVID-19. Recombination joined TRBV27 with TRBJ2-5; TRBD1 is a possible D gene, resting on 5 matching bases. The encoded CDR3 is CASSLTARRVTQYF. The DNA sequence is TGTGCCAGCAGCCTGACAGCCAGACGGGTGACCCAGTACTTC.